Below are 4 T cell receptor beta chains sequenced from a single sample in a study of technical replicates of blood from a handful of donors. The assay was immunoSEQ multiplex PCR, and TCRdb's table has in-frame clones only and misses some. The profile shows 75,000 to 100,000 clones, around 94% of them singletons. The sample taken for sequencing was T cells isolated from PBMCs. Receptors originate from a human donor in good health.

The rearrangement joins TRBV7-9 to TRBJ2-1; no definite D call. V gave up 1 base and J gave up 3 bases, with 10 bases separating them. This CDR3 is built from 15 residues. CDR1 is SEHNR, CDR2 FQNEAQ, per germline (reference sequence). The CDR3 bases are TGTGCCAGCAGCTTAGGAGCGATAGACTACAATGAGCAGTTCTTC. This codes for CASSLGAIDYNEQFF.

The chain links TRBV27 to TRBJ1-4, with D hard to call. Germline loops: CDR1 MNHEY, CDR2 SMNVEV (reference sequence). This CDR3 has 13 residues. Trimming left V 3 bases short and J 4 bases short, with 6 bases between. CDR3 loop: CASSLASNEKLFF. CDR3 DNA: TGTGCCAGCAGTTTGGCAAGTAATGAAAAACTGTTTTTT.

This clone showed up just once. This CDR3 reads CASSGRENTEAFF. The CDR3, as DNA: TGTGCCAGCAGTGGACGGGAGAACACTGAAGCTTTCTTT. V and J are TRBV6-1 and TRBJ1-1; no reliable D call. The V gene lost 4 bases and the J gene lost 1 base, with 7 bases spanning the gap. The germline V gene has CDR1 MNHNS and CDR2 SASEGT. The CDR3 covers 13 residues.

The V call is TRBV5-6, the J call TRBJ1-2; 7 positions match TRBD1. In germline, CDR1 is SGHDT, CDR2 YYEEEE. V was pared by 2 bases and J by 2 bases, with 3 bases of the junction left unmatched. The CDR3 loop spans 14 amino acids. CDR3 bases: TGTGCCAGCAGCTTAGGGGACAGCAACTATGGCTACACCTTC. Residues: CASSLGDSNYGYTF.